This T cell receptor (beta chain) is drawn from a study of immune cell composition in non-small cell lung cancer. Comment on this clone: Its target is unknown.

Study-level findings and limits: Tumour-associated clones >0.5% occurred in under 40% of adenocarcinomas, under 85% of squamous.

This CDR3 contains 15 residues. Germline V gives CDR1 LGHNA, CDR2 YSLEER. The junction had 5 bases not matched to a gene; V was cut back by 1 base and J by 4 bases. The method was immunoSEQ multiplex PCR; TCRdb's version includes in-frame clones alone and lacks a portion of them. The sample holds about 900 clones, around 80% seen once. Sequencing was done on a sample of lung tumor tissue. The source is a human donor with non-small cell lung cancer. The chain links TRBV4-3 to TRBJ1-1; 8 bases line up with TRBD1. The CDR3 nucleotides read TGCGCCAGCAGCCAAGCGGACAGGGTAGGCACTGAAGCTTTCTTT. Protein: CASSQADRVGTEAFF.